One and the same sample provided the 16 T cell receptor beta chains below, sequenced in a study of immune characterization of retroperitoneal liposarcoma. Each CDR3 protein is one row after TCRdb ran MiXCR on the PCR reads. The table lists more than 9,000 distinct CDR3 sequences, 37% of them singletons. Input material: tumor tissue. The receptors here all came from a male donor with retroperitoneal liposarcoma.

V gene TRBV6-1 combines with J gene TRBJ2-1, with a tentative D call TRBD2 (6 bases). The end of the DNA aligns better with TRBJ2-7, so the J call may be wrong. Germline CDR1 reads MNHNS; CDR2 reads SASEGT. This CDR3 has 15 amino acids. DNA of the CDR3: TGTGCCAGCAGCCCGGTTCCGGGGGACCGGGACGAGCAGTACTTC. Translating gives CASSPVPGDRDEQYF.

The CDR3 here is CASSESKLTGGGYNEQFF. The CDR3 coding sequence is TGCGCCAGCAGTGAGTCGAAGTTGACGGGAGGAGGGTACAATGAGCAGTTCTTC. This chain uses TRBV10-2 with TRBJ2-5; 7 nucleotides match TRBD2. The better agreement between TRBJ2-1 and the DNA end casts doubt on the J call. This CDR3 is 18 amino acids long. Germline values: CDR1 WSHSY, CDR2 SAAADI.

This clonotype was picked up a small number of times. The chain recombines TRBV6-1 with TRBJ2-1; D may be TRBD2 (6 bases). CDR1 and CDR2 (germline): MNHNS, SASEGT. The V end lost 6 bases, the J end lost 5 bases, and 14 bases lay between the germline ends. CDR3 length equals 14 residues. The CDR3 spells CASSRLGSNNEQFF. Written as DNA, the CDR3 is TGTGCCAGCAGCAGACTAGGGTCTAACAATGAGCAGTTCTTC.

The genes are TRBV7-7 and TRBJ2-5; the match to TRBD2 covers 7 bases. V shed 5 bases and J 11 bases; nucleotides not matched to a gene: 14. The CDR3 totals 14 residues. The germline V gene encodes CDR1 SSHAT and CDR2 FNYEAQ (reference sequence). The CDR3: CASSKGLSYNEQYF. The CDR3, as DNA: TGTGCCAGCAGCAAGGGACTATCCTACAATGAGCAGTACTTC.

This clonotype was observed a few times. CDR3 region: CASSEAPRGDTQYF. The CDR3 DNA is TGTGCCAGCAGTGAAGCGCCCAGGGGCGATACGCAGTATTTT. The chain combines TRBV6-1 with TRBJ2-3, with D maybe TRBD1 (6 bases). The CDR3 is made up of 14 amino acids. The germline V gene has CDR1 MNHNS and CDR2 SASEGT. V was cut by 0 bases and J by 6 bases, with 10 bases left in between.

The chain is built from TRBV12-5 and TRBJ2-1; no reliable D call. Trimming left V 5 bases short and J 10 bases short, with 15 bases between. This CDR3 comprises 13 residues. CDR1 and CDR2 from the germline V gene are LGHNT and FRNRAP. The CDR3 DNA is TGTGCTAGTGGTGTGTCGGTTTCCAACGAGCAGTTCTTC. Protein product: CASGVSVSNEQFF.

This clonotype was observed a handful of times. The chain recombines TRBV10-2 with TRBJ1-2, with D possibly being TRBD1 (5 bases). CDR1 and CDR2 from the germline V gene are WSHSY and SAAADI. This CDR3 is built from 13 residues. The ends were cut back, 2 bases at V and 6 bases at J, with 10 bases in the middle. The CDR3, as DNA: TGCGCCAGCAGTGAGGGAGGGGCAGATGGCTACACCTTC. Protein: CASSEGGADGYTF.

This clonotype was observed a few times. CDR3 residues: CASSQQAEPTDTQYF. The CDR3 nucleotides read TGCGCCAGCAGCCAACAGGCGGAGCCCACAGATACGCAGTATTTT. This chain links TRBV4-1 with TRBJ2-3; no clear D gene. This CDR3 contains 15 residues. Deletions cut 2 bases from V and 2 bases from J, with 11 bases between. Germline-derived CDR1 and CDR2 are MGHRA and YSYEKL.

The rearrangement links TRBV12-3 or TRBV12-4 to TRBJ2-3, with D possibly TRBD1 on 6 matching bases. This CDR3 has 15 amino acids. The germline V and J ends were trimmed by 3 bases and 1 base, with 11 bases remaining between them. CDR3 sequence: CASSLGRGGTDTQYF. Written as DNA, the CDR3 is TGTGCCAGCAGTTTGGGCAGGGGAGGCACAGATACGCAGTATTTT.

This clonotype came up a few times. The chain couples TRBV27 to TRBJ2-2; TRBD2 aligns across 14 bases. The CDR3 contains 16 residues. Germline values: CDR1 MNHEY, CDR2 SMNVEV (reference sequence). V was pared by 5 bases and J by 6 bases, with 5 bases of the junction left unmatched. As DNA, the CDR3 is TGTGCCAGCAGTGGGACTAGCGGGAGTCTGCCCGGGGAGCTGTTTTTT. Its translation is CASSGTSGSLPGELFF.

This clonotype was picked up a small number of times. V is TRBV7-8 and J is TRBJ2-2; TRBD1 matches at 8 bases. Germline V CDR1 and CDR2: SGHVS, FQNEAQ. V lost 1 base to trimming and J lost 4 bases; unmatched junction nucleotides: 8. The CDR3 runs to 17 residues. In DNA, the CDR3 is TGTGCCAGCAGCTTAGGGGCAGGGGGCGCCGGCACCGGGGAGCTGTTTTTT. It is translated as CASSLGAGGAGTGELFF.

This clonotype was recorded a few times. The V call is TRBV27, the J call TRBJ2-1; D might be TRBD1 (6 bases). The J call is in doubt because the DNA end fits TRBJ2-7 better. The germline V gene has CDR1 MNHEY and CDR2 SMNVEV (reference sequence). The CDR3 spans 13 residues. CDR3 in DNA: TGTGCCAGCAGTCGAGCAGGGGCCTACGAGCAGTACTTC. It translates to CASSRAGAYEQYF.

This clonotype was detected many times. The V call is TRBV6-6, the J call TRBJ2-1; no reliable D call. CDR1 is MNHNY, CDR2 SVGAGI, per germline (reference sequence). The V gene lost 0 bases and the J gene lost 10 bases, with 16 bases spanning the gap. This CDR3 contains 15 residues. The CDR3 sequence: CASSYSPARDYEQFF. In DNA, the CDR3 is TGTGCCAGCAGTTACTCGCCAGCCCGAGATTACGAGCAGTTCTTC.

In its sample, this clonotype was seen many times. Germline is not matched at one junction end, which may reflect a read error. Written as DNA, the CDR3 is TGTGCTAGCAGCCAAAGATACATGGGACAGGGGGAGACCCAGTACTTC. Its protein is CASSQRYMGQGETQYF. The rearrangement uses TRBV7-7 and TRBJ2-5, with 10 bases identical to TRBD1. The CDR3 has 16 residues. The germline V gene has CDR1 SSHAT and CDR2 FNYEAQ (reference sequence). Filled out from reference TRBV7-7 and TRBJ2-5, the complete variable domain reads GAGVSQSPRYKVTKRGQDVTLRCDPISSHATLYWYQQALGQGPEFLTYFNYEAQPDKSGLPSDRFSAERPEGSISTLTIQRTEQRDSAMYRCASSQRYMGQGETQYFGPGTRLLVL.

The chain carries TRBV7-8 and TRBJ2-4; 12 bases fit TRBD2. Germline V gives CDR1 SGHVS, CDR2 FQNEAQ. V gave up 1 base and J gave up 13 bases; unmatched junction bases: 8. The CDR3 is 15 residues long. Here the CDR3 DNA reads TGTGCCAGCAGCTTAGAGGGACTAGCGGGTTGGGAGCAGTACTTC. Encoded protein: CASSLEGLAGWEQYF.

This chain uses TRBV28 with TRBJ2-1; 7 bases align to TRBD1. V lost 6 bases and J lost 5; bases outside the gene matches: 10. The CDR3 consists of 15 residues. Germline V gene lookup returns CDR1 MDHEN and CDR2 SYDVKM. CDR3 sequence (DNA): TGTGCCAGCAGCAGCCGGGACAGTCGAAACAATGAGCAGTTCTTC. Protein product: CASSSRDSRNNEQFF.